A selection of T cell receptor beta chains follows, all from one sample in a study of regulatory T cells in long-lasting Graves disease. TCRdb passed the multiplex PCR reads through MiXCR, listing each CDR3 protein once. This table has about 290,000 distinct CDR3 sequences, around 20% appearing once. Sequenced material: peripheral blood mononuclear cells (PBMCs), taken when the disease was refractory, from a patient treated with antithyroid drugs. These receptors originate from a female donor with Graves disease. Both conserved end residues are part of each CDR3. The order of the fields is clone size, D gene, V gene, J gene, CDR3 protein, CDR3 DNA. A D gene is named only where the DNA matches it firmly. Not all rows give a size; the values are once, few, many and, for expanded clones, a class.

size: NA
D: NA
V: TRBV5-1
J: TRBJ1-2
CDR3: CASSSSGGGSDTF
DNA: TGCGCCAGCAGCTCGTCCGGGGGGGGCTCCGACACCTTC

size: NA
D: NA
V: TRBV6-1
J: TRBJ2-3
CDR3: CASSAGSGGTDTQYF
DNA: TGTGCCAGCAGTGCAGGGTCGGGCGGCACAGATACGCAGTATTTT

size: NA
D: NA
V: TRBV18
J: TRBJ2-1
CDR3: CASSPPTAFNEQFF
DNA: TGTGCCAGCTCACCACCCACGGCTTTCAATGAGCAGTTCTTC

size: few
D: NA
V: TRBV30
J: TRBJ2-2
CDR3: CAWGVSGANTGELFF
DNA: TGTGCCTGGGGTGTCTCGGGGGCGAACACCGGGGAGCTGTTTTTT

size: NA
D: NA
V: TRBV28
J: TRBJ1-2
CDR3: CASSFGLGRRDYGYTF
DNA: TGTGCCAGCAGTTTTGGCCTGGGACGGCGGGACTATGGCTACACCTTC

size: many
D: NA
V: TRBV27
J: TRBJ2-2
CDR3: CASSPSPNTGELFF
DNA: TGTGCCAGCAGTCCATCTCCTAACACCGGGGAGCTGTTTTTT

size: many
D: NA
V: TRBV6-5
J: TRBJ2-5
CDR3: CASSYGIRETQYF
DNA: TGTGCCAGCAGTTACGGTATCAGAGAGACCCAGTACTTC

size: many
D: NA
V: TRBV11-2
J: TRBJ2-7
CDR3: CASSSTLTSAPPEQYF
DNA: TGTGCCAGCAGCTCCACCCTCACCTCGGCACCTCCCGAGCAGTACTTC

size: few
D: NA
V: TRBV27
J: TRBJ1-3
CDR3: CASSLEGPGSGNTIYF
DNA: TGTGCCAGCAGTTTAGAGGGCCCCGGCTCTGGAAACACCATATATTTT

size: many
D: NA
V: TRBV6-2/TRBV6-3
J: TRBJ2-5
CDR3: CASSPGRSYQETQYF
DNA: TGTGCCAGCAGTCCGGGGCGGTCGTACCAAGAGACCCAGTACTTC

size: NA
D: NA
V: TRBV7-2
J: TRBJ2-5
CDR3: CASSPRAREETQYF
DNA: TGTGCCAGCAGCCCCCGGGCGAGAGAGGAGACCCAGTACTTC

size: few
D: NA
V: TRBV27
J: TRBJ1-2
CDR3: CASSLGRLNYGYTF
DNA: TGTGCCAGCAGTCTCGGGAGACTTAACTATGGCTACACCTTC

size: few
D: NA
V: TRBV7-9
J: TRBJ1-2
CDR3: CASKGTTSFNYGYTF
DNA: TGTGCCAGCAAGGGGACGACATCGTTTAACTATGGCTACACCTTC

size: NA
D: NA
V: TRBV19
J: TRBJ2-4
CDR3: CASSMTGAKNIQYF
DNA: TGTGCCAGTAGTATGACCGGAGCCAAAAACATTCAGTACTTC

size: few
D: NA
V: TRBV28
J: TRBJ2-7
CDR3: CASRAMHLWYF
DNA: TGTGCCAGCAGAGCTATGCACCTTTGGTACTTC

size: few
D: NA
V: TRBV20-1
J: TRBJ1-5
CDR3: CSAGRRPNQPQHF
DNA: TGCAGTGCTGGGCGACGCCCTAATCAGCCCCAGCATTTT

size: NA
D: TRBD2
V: TRBV9
J: TRBJ2-7
CDR3: CASSPSTSGRGPYEQYF
DNA: TGTGCCAGCAGCCCCTCGACTAGCGGGAGGGGACCGTACGAGCAGTACTTC

size: NA
D: TRBD1
V: TRBV6-1
J: TRBJ2-4
CDR3: CASRGTGIIVAKNIQYF
DNA: TGTGCCAGCAGGGGGACAGGGATAATCGTAGCCAAAAACATTCAGTACTTC

size: NA
D: NA
V: TRBV19
J: TRBJ2-7
CDR3: CASSGEGLIYEQYF
DNA: TGTGCCAGTAGTGGAGAGGGTTTGATCTACGAGCAGTACTTC

size: few
D: NA
V: TRBV5-6
J: TRBJ2-7
CDR3: CASSLQLGDEQYF
DNA: TGTGCCAGCAGCTTGCAGTTGGGGGACGAGCAGTACTTC

size: NA
D: NA
V: TRBV20-1
J: TRBJ2-5
CDR3: CSAGYPGSGPRSETQYF
DNA: TGCAGTGCTGGGTATCCCGGGAGCGGACCCCGATCGGAGACCCAGTACTTC

size: NA
D: TRBD2
V: TRBV12-3/TRBV12-4
J: TRBJ2-2
CDR3: CASSRDPTSGSLGTGELFF
DNA: TGTGCCAGCTCCCGCGACCCGACTAGCGGGAGTCTCGGCACCGGGGAGCTGTTTTTT

size: few
D: NA
V: TRBV19
J: TRBJ1-2
CDR3: CASSIGRYYGYTF
DNA: TGTGCCAGTAGTATTGGCCGCTACTATGGCTACACCTTC

size: NA
D: TRBD1
V: TRBV6-1
J: TRBJ1-3
CDR3: CASSPLRQGAFGNTIYF
DNA: TGTGCCAGCAGTCCCCTCCGACAGGGGGCGTTTGGAAACACCATATATTTT

size: NA
D: NA
V: TRBV11-2
J: TRBJ2-2
CDR3: CASSISLGTGELFF
DNA: TGTGCCAGCAGCATCAGCCTTGGGACCGGGGAGCTGTTTTTT

size: few
D: NA
V: TRBV15
J: TRBJ2-2
CDR3: CATSREQGGELFF
DNA: TGTGCCACCAGCCGCGAACAGGGAGGGGAGCTGTTTTTT

size: many
D: NA
V: TRBV11-2
J: TRBJ2-5
CDR3: CASSLGPSQETQYF
DNA: TGTGCCAGCAGCTTAGGGCCCTCCCAAGAGACCCAGTACTTC

size: few
D: TRBD1
V: TRBV19
J: TRBJ2-5
CDR3: CASSIDRTGGRETQYF
DNA: TGTGCCAGTAGTATAGATCGGACAGGGGGCCGGGAGACCCAGTACTTC

size: NA
D: TRBD2
V: TRBV7-2
J: TRBJ2-7
CDR3: CASSLPLAGSEQYF
DNA: TGTGCCAGCAGCTTACCGCTAGCGGGCTCCGAGCAGTACTTC

size: NA
D: NA
V: TRBV18
J: TRBJ2-1
CDR3: CASSGPGVGRDEQFF
DNA: TGTGCCAGCTCAGGACCGGGAGTGGGTCGGGATGAGCAGTTCTTC

size: many
D: NA
V: TRBV3-1
J: TRBJ1-5
CDR3: CASSPSGYSNQPQHF
DNA: TGTGCCAGCAGCCCCAGCGGTTATAGCAATCAGCCCCAGCATTTT

size: many
D: NA
V: TRBV6-5
J: TRBJ1-1
CDR3: CASSYYDLSGPINTEAFF
DNA: TGTGCCAGCAGTTACTACGACCTTTCGGGCCCCATCAACACTGAAGCTTTCTTT

size: NA
D: NA
V: TRBV5-1
J: TRBJ1-4
CDR3: CTSSTARGTVNEKLFF
DNA: TGCACCAGCAGCACAGCTCGGGGGACCGTTAATGAAAAACTGTTTTTT

size: many
D: NA
V: TRBV13
J: TRBJ2-5
CDR3: CASSLEDQETQYF
DNA: TGTGCCAGCAGCTTAGAAGACCAAGAGACCCAGTACTTC

size: many
D: NA
V: TRBV2
J: TRBJ1-2
CDR3: CASSTRLGWADYGYTF
DNA: TGTGCCAGCAGTACTAGACTAGGGTGGGCGGACTATGGCTACACCTTC

size: NA
D: NA
V: TRBV5-4
J: TRBJ2-3
CDR3: CASSLRATADTQYF
DNA: TGTGCCAGCAGCTTGAGAGCGACAGCAGATACGCAGTATTTT

size: many
D: NA
V: TRBV6-5
J: TRBJ1-5
CDR3: CASSYRYQPQHF
DNA: TGTGCCAGCAGCTACAGGTATCAACCCCAGCATTTT

size: NA
D: TRBD2
V: TRBV9
J: TRBJ2-6
CDR3: CASSLLAGVPSGANVLTF
DNA: TGTGCCAGCAGCCTACTAGCGGGGGTGCCCTCTGGGGCCAACGTCCTGACTTTC

size: many
D: NA
V: TRBV7-2
J: TRBJ1-5
CDR3: CASSETGRAHQPQHF
DNA: TGTGCCAGCAGCGAGACAGGTAGGGCCCATCAGCCCCAGCATTTT

size: few
D: TRBD2
V: TRBV7-8
J: TRBJ2-7
CDR3: CASSRAGAPNYEQYF
DNA: TGTGCCAGCAGCAGAGCGGGAGCCCCGAATTACGAGCAGTACTTC

size: NA
D: NA
V: TRBV6-2/TRBV6-3
J: TRBJ1-1
CDR3: CASSPYQNVNTEAFF
DNA: TGTGCCAGCAGTCCTTACCAGAACGTGAACACTGAAGCTTTCTTT

size: few
D: TRBD1
V: TRBV30
J: TRBJ2-7
CDR3: CAWSWGTGNHEQYF
DNA: TGTGCCTGGAGTTGGGGGACAGGGAACCACGAGCAGTACTTC

size: few
D: NA
V: TRBV30
J: TRBJ1-1
CDR3: CAWSAVGNTEAFF
DNA: TGTGCCTGGAGTGCGGTGGGGAACACTGAAGCTTTCTTT

size: NA
D: NA
V: TRBV19
J: TRBJ1-5
CDR3: CAATPRANSNQPQHF
DNA: TGTGCCGCCACTCCCAGGGCGAACAGCAATCAGCCCCAGCATTTT

size: many
D: NA
V: TRBV28
J: TRBJ1-2
CDR3: CASRVNYGYTF
DNA: TGTGCCAGCAGAGTTAACTATGGCTACACCTTC

size: many
D: NA
V: TRBV28
J: TRBJ2-7
CDR3: CASSLLANNYEQYF
DNA: TGTGCCAGCAGCCTTCTGGCGAACAACTACGAGCAGTACTTC

size: few
D: NA
V: TRBV6-5
J: TRBJ2-2
CDR3: CASSYWTASTGELFF
DNA: TGTGCCAGCAGTTACTGGACAGCGTCCACCGGGGAGCTGTTTTTT

size: many
D: TRBD1
V: TRBV18
J: TRBJ2-7
CDR3: CASSPPGQGGYEQYF
DNA: TGTGCCAGCTCACCACCGGGACAGGGGGGCTACGAGCAGTACTTC

size: many
D: TRBD1
V: TRBV28
J: TRBJ1-5
CDR3: CASSLWRGTAANQPQHF
DNA: TGTGCCAGCAGTTTATGGAGGGGGACAGCCGCTAATCAGCCCCAGCATTTT

size: NA
D: TRBD1
V: TRBV4-2
J: TRBJ2-2
CDR3: CASSQDAGQGDTGELFF
DNA: TGTGCCAGCAGCCAAGATGCGGGACAGGGCGACACCGGGGAGCTGTTTTTT

size: few
D: NA
V: TRBV28
J: TRBJ2-3
CDR3: CASSLGQSLDTQYF
DNA: TGTGCCAGCAGTTTAGGACAGAGCCTAGATACGCAGTATTTT

size: few
D: NA
V: TRBV29-1
J: TRBJ1-4
CDR3: CSVELRQGRDKKLFF
DNA: TGCAGCGTTGAATTGCGACAAGGCAGGGACAAAAAACTGTTTTTT

size: many
D: NA
V: TRBV29-1
J: TRBJ1-1
CDR3: CSVARGNTEAFF
DNA: TGCAGCGTTGCGAGGGGGAACACTGAAGCTTTCTTT